Below are 22 T cell receptor beta chains sequenced from a single sample in a study of shared clonotypes between healthy human individuals. Sequencing was performed with immunoSEQ multiplex PCR; in TCRdb, only in-frame clones are kept and a portion is missing. The sample contains over 1.5 million clones, approximately 98% of which appear only once. The sequencing input was naive CD4+ T cells sorted from blood. The sample's subset: CD45RA+ positively selected. The receptor set was obtained from a young man in good health.

The chain joins TRBV7-2 to TRBJ2-7; 9 nucleotides match TRBD2. J was trimmed by 0 bases and V by 5 bases; bases with no gene match: 14. The CDR3 extends over 18 amino acids. CDR1 and CDR2 from the germline V gene are SGHTA and FQGNSA. CDR3 sequence: CASSDLGSSGKSSYEQYF. The CDR3, as DNA: TGTGCCAGCAGCGACCTAGGGTCTAGCGGGAAAAGCTCCTACGAGCAGTACTTC.

As to this clone: Mismatch with germline at one junction end may stem from a read error. The genes are TRBV27 and TRBJ1-5; no clear D gene. CDR1 is MNHEY and CDR2 is SMNVEV in the germline V gene (reference sequence). The CDR3 totals 14 residues. The chain's CDR3 is CASREGGWNRPQHF. The CDR3 DNA sequence: TGTGCCAGTCGGGAGGGTGGATGGAATCGGCCCCAGCATTTT.

CDR3 coding DNA: TGTGCCAGCAGCTACAGGGGGCTTTACGAGCAGTACTTC. This translates into CASSYRGLYEQYF. This chain links TRBV7-9 with TRBJ2-7; TRBD1 agrees at 9 bases. This CDR3 contains 13 residues. Germline lookup yields CDR1 SEHNR and CDR2 FQNEAQ (reference sequence). With 4 bases clipped from V and 4 bases from J, the junction kept 2 bases outside the gene matches. The whole variable domain, remainder taken from reference TRBV7-9 and TRBJ2-7, is DTGVSQNPRHKITKRGQNVTFRCDPISEHNRLYWYRQTLGQGPEFLTYFQNEAQLEKSRLLSDRFSAERPKGSFSTLEIQRTEQGDSAMYLCASSYRGLYEQYFGPGTRLTVT.

V gene TRBV9 combines with J gene TRBJ2-3; TRBD2 agrees at 8 bases. The CDR3 extends over 16 amino acids. The germline V gene has CDR1 SGDLS and CDR2 YYNGEE. After removal of 3 bases from V and 6 bases from J, the junction contained 12 bases not matched to a gene. The CDR3 DNA sequence: TGTGCCAGCAGCGGGACTAGCCAACTAGGCGAGGATACGCAGTATTTT. Its protein is CASSGTSQLGEDTQYF.

The gene calls are TRBV5-6 and TRBJ2-7, with 9 bases matching TRBD1. Trimming took 2 bases from V and 9 from J; bases not matched to a gene: 12. The CDR3 is 15 amino acids. From germline, CDR1 is SGHDT and CDR2 YYEEEE. The CDR3 DNA follows: TGTGCCAGCAGCTTTGTGGGAGGACAGGGGACAGGGCAGTACTTC. It yields the protein CASSFVGGQGTGQYF.

The rearrangement links TRBV6-1 to TRBJ2-1, with TRBD2 matching over 13 bases. This CDR3 region has 15 residues. V shed 6 bases and J 9 bases; nucleotides not matched to a gene: 8. Germline CDR1 reads MNHNS; CDR2 reads SASEGT. CDR3 bases: TGTGCCAGCAGCGCACTAGCGGGAGGGCCGGGTGAGCAGTTCTTC. As protein: CASSALAGGPGEQFF.

V and J are TRBV11-2 and TRBJ2-6; perhaps TRBD1 as D (5 bases). CDR3 length: 14 residues. Per germline, CDR1 SGHAT and CDR2 FQNNGV. With 8 bases removed from V and 1 base from J, the gap between germline ends came to 9 bases. This CDR3 is CASQGASGANVLTF. Written as DNA, the CDR3 is TGTGCCAGCCAGGGCGCATCTGGGGCCAACGTCCTGACTTTC.

This chain uses TRBV5-8 with TRBJ2-1; 8 bases are shared with TRBD1. From germline, CDR1 is SGHTS and CDR2 YDEGEE. CDR3 length: 16 amino acids. Unmatched junction bases numbered 10, after V lost 1 base and J lost 7 bases. CDR3 amino acids: CASSLYAGQGMNEQFF. Here the CDR3 DNA reads TGTGCCAGCAGCTTGTATGCCGGACAGGGTATGAATGAGCAGTTCTTC.

This clone was picked up one time. The chain combines TRBV6-4 with TRBJ2-7; a weak D match, TRBD2 (6 bases). CDR3 length: 14 residues. Germline loops: CDR1 MRHNA, CDR2 SNTAGT. V was trimmed by 4 bases and J by 6 bases, leaving 16 bases between them. CDR3 amino acids: CASSVTWDSGEQYF. The CDR3 coding sequence is TGTGCCAGCAGTGTAACATGGGACTCTGGCGAGCAGTACTTC.

V gene TRBV7-2 combines with J gene TRBJ2-3; D gene uncertain. The CDR3 has 13 amino acids. The V gene lost 4 bases and the J gene lost 3 bases, with 8 bases spanning the gap. The germline gives CDR1 SGHTA, CDR2 FQGNSA. As DNA, the CDR3 is TGTGCCAGCAGCTCGGACCGGACAGATACGCAGTATTTT. Its protein product is CASSSDRTDTQYF.

The rearrangement joins TRBV28 to TRBJ2-1; 8 bases map to TRBD1. The CDR3 extends over 15 amino acids. V trimming: 5 bases; J trimming: 10 bases; junction bases outside the gene matches: 13. Germline V gives CDR1 MDHEN, CDR2 SYDVKM. The CDR3, as DNA: TGTGCCAGCAGTCCCCCCCAGGGGGCATATCGGGAGCAGTTCTTC. Translated: CASSPPQGAYREQFF.

This CDR3 reads CASRSGSRGNEQFF. DNA for the CDR3: TGTGCCAGCAGAAGCGGGTCAAGGGGGAATGAGCAGTTCTTC. This chain connects TRBV6-5 to TRBJ2-1; D may be TRBD1 or TRBD2 (6 bases each). From germline, CDR1 is MNHEY and CDR2 SVGAGI. Trimming shortened V by 6 bases and J by 7 bases, and 16 bases separated the two germline ends. This CDR3 comprises 14 residues.

The chain employs TRBV7-8 and TRBJ1-1, with no clear D. The CDR3 extends over 17 amino acids. The V and J ends lost 1 base and 6 bases respectively, with 21 bases between them. Germline V gene lookup returns CDR1 SGHVS and CDR2 FQNEAQ. The CDR3 loop reads CASSLVVRTFTGPEAFF. CDR3 nucleotides: TGTGCCAGCAGCTTAGTGGTGAGAACTTTTACCGGGCCTGAAGCTTTCTTT.

The genes are TRBV18 and TRBJ2-3; D ambiguous. Trimming took 3 bases from V and 2 from J, leaving 12 bases between them. Germline CDR1 KGHSH, CDR2 LQKENI. This CDR3 region has 15 residues. CDR3 sequence: CASSPGTIATDTQYF. The CDR3 DNA follows: TGTGCCAGCTCACCCGGCACAATAGCCACAGATACGCAGTATTTT.

V gene TRBV7-9 combines with J gene TRBJ2-5; 7 nucleotides agree with TRBD2. Germline CDR1 reads SEHNR; CDR2 reads FQNEAQ (reference sequence). J gave up 5 bases and V 2 bases, and 5 bases lay outside the gene matches. The CDR3 loop spans 14 amino acids. The CDR3 loop is CASSLRRERETQYF. The CDR3 region has the DNA TGTGCCAGCAGCTTAAGGCGGGAGCGGGAGACCCAGTACTTC.

The chain has TRBV11-2 and TRBJ2-2; possible D gene TRBD2, 5 bases. Germline-derived CDR1 and CDR2 are SGHAT and FQNNGV. The CDR3 spans 16 residues. The ends were cut back, 7 bases at V and 0 bases at J, with 15 bases in the middle. CDR3 residues: CASNKIRESNTGELFF. The DNA of the CDR3 is TGTGCCAGCAACAAAATACGGGAATCGAACACCGGGGAGCTGTTTTTT.

Only one count was recorded for this clone. The rearrangement joins TRBV5-1 to TRBJ2-7, with D tentatively TRBD1 or TRBD2 (5 bases each). This CDR3 region has 12 residues. Trimming pared 6 bases from V and 4 bases from J, leaving 11 bases between. Germline CDR1 is SGHRS and CDR2 is YFSETQ. This CDR3 is CASTGPGYEQYF. The CDR3 coding sequence is TGCGCCAGCACGGGGCCGGGTTACGAGCAGTACTTC. The full variable domain, with the rest looked up from reference TRBV5-1 and TRBJ2-7, is KAGVTQTPRYLIKTRGQQVTLSCSPISGHRSVSWYQQTPGQGLQFLFEYFSETQRNKGNFPGRFSGRQFSNSRSEMNVSTLELGDSALYLCASTGPGYEQYFGPGTRLTVT.

The chain uses TRBV5-1 and TRBJ2-5; D uncertain. CDR1 and CDR2 (germline): SGHRS, YFSETQ. Trimming shortened V by 1 base and J by 4 bases, and 11 bases separated the two germline ends. The CDR3 is 14 amino acids. CDR3 coding DNA: TGCGCCAGCAGCTTGTTACTGGAAGGAGAGACCCAGTACTTC. Translated, it gives CASSLLLEGETQYF.

This clone was detected only once. This chain links TRBV29-1 with TRBJ1-1; the D gene is possibly TRBD1 (5 bases). Deletions cut 3 bases from V and 4 bases from J, with 9 bases between. The CDR3 is made up of 12 amino acids. Germline V gene sequence: CDR1 SQVTM, CDR2 ANQGSEA. The CDR3 is CSVEGVITEAFF. DNA of the CDR3: TGCAGCGTTGAGGGGGTTATCACTGAAGCTTTCTTT.

Concerning this clone: Other DNA sequences within the sample encode an identical CDR3. The rearrangement uses TRBV5-1 and TRBJ1-4, with D hard to call. Trimming took 0 bases from V and 0 from J, leaving 6 bases between them. CDR1 and CDR2 (germline): SGHRS, YFSETQ. This CDR3 contains 15 residues. CDR3 residues: CASSLGSATNEKLFF. DNA for the CDR3: TGCGCCAGCAGCTTGGGGTCTGCAACTAATGAAAAACTGTTTTTT.

This clone was seen once. The genes are TRBV19 and TRBJ2-1, with 7 bases aligning to TRBD2. Per the germline V gene, CDR1 is LNHDA and CDR2 is SQIVND (reference sequence). With V trimmed by 2 bases and J by 7 bases, 2 bases remained unmatched. CDR3 length: 13 residues. CDR3 DNA: TGTGCCAGTAGTATAACAGCGGGAAATGAGCAGTTCTTC. This gives the protein CASSITAGNEQFF.

The chain has TRBV21-1 and TRBJ1-5; the DNA was not compared with TRBD1, the D call given in the table. TRBV21-1 is a pseudogene segment. This CDR3 has 13 residues. This CDR3 is CASSQGCNQPQHF. In DNA form, the CDR3 reads TGTGCCAGCAGCCAGGGGTGCAATCAGCCCCAGCATTTT.